This is a list of T cell receptor beta chains from one sample in a study of T cells in Graves' hyperthyroidism and ophthalmopathy. TCRdb redid the calling of the multiplex PCR reads with MiXCR, one entry per CDR3 protein. Among approximately 430,000 distinct CDR3 sequences, approximately 15% were seen once, and the ten largest hold under 15%. Specimen: blood. These receptors all stem from a man aged 18 to 29 with Graves' ophthalmopathy. Each CDR3 is given with its conserved first and last residue. D genes are given only for firm matches. Clone size is stated in some rows and not others, as once, few, many or a class when expanded.

TGTGCCACCAGTGATGGGGGCAGACCGAACACCGGGGAGCTGTTTTTT	CATSDGGRPNTGELFF	few	TRBJ2-2	.	TRBV24-1
TGTGCCAGCAGCCAAGACCAGGGGTCACCCCTCCACTTT	CASSQDQGSPLHF	few	TRBJ1-6	.	TRBV3-1
TGTGCCAGCAGCTTAGTCCCTAGCGGATCAAACAATGAGCAGTTCTTC	CASSLVPSGSNNEQFF	many	TRBJ2-1	TRBD2	TRBV7-8
TGTGCCAGCACAGACCCTAGCTTTGGTGAAAAACTGTTTTTT	CASTDPSFGEKLFF	many	TRBJ1-4	.	TRBV28
TGTGCCAGCAGCTGGGTCGGCACTAGCGGAGCTAGCACAGATACGCAGTATTTT	CASSWVGTSGASTDTQYF	many	TRBJ2-3	TRBD2	TRBV7-8
TGCAGTGCCCGGGAGGGCCGGACCTACAATGAGCAGTTCTTC	CSAREGRTYNEQFF	.	TRBJ2-1	TRBD2	TRBV20-1
TGCGCCAGCAGCCCTCCGGGACTAGCGTTCGATGAGCAGTTCTTC	CASSPPGLAFDEQFF	many	TRBJ2-1	TRBD2	TRBV5-1
TGCGCCAGCAGCTTTTACGAGACCGGGGAGCTGTTTTTT	CASSFYETGELFF	many	TRBJ2-2	.	TRBV5-1
TGTGCCAGCAACGATCGGGGGAGGAACACCGGGGAGCTGTTTTTT	CASNDRGRNTGELFF	many	TRBJ2-2	.	TRBV11-2
TGCGCCAGCAGCCGAGGGACAGCGGATCTCCAGCCCCAGCATTTT	CASSRGTADLQPQHF	few	TRBJ1-5	TRBD1	TRBV4-1